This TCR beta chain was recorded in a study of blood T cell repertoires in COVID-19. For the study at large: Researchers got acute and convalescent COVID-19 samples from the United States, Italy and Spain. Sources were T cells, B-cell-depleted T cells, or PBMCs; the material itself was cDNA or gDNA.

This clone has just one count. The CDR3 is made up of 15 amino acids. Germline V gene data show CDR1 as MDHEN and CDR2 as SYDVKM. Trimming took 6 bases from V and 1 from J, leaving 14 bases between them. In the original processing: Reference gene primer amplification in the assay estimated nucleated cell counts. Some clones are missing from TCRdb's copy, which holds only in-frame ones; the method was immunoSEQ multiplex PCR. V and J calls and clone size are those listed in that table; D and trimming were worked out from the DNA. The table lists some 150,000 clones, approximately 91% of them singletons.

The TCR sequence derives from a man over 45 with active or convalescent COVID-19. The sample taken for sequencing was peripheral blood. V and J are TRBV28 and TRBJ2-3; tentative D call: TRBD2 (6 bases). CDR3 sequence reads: CASSRRALGTDTQYF. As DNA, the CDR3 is TGTGCCAGCAGCCGGAGGGCCCTCGGCACAGATACGCAGTATTTT.